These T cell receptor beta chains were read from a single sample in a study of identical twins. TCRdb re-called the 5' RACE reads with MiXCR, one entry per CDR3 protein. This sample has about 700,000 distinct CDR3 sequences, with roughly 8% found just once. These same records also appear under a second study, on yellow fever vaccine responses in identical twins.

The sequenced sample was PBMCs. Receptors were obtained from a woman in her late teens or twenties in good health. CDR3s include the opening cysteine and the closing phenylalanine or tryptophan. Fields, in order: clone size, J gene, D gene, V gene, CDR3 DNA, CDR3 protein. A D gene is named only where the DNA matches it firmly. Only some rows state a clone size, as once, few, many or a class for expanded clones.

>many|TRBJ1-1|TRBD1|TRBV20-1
TGCAGTGCTAGAGCAGGACAGGGAACAGCTTTCTTT
CSARAGQGTAFF
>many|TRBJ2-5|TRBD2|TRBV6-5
TGTGCCAGCAGTTACCTTAGCGGGAGTCAAGAGACCCAGTACTTC
CASSYLSGSQETQYF
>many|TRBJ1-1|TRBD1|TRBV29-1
TGCAGCGTTGAGGGACAGGGAAGGGACACTGAAGCTTTCTTT
CSVEGQGRDTEAFF
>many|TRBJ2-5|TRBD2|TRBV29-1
TGCAGCGTTGGTCTAGCGGGAGAGACCCAGTACTTC
CSVGLAGETQYF
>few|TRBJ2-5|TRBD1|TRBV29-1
TGCAGCGTTGAAACCCGACAGGGGCCAGAGACCCAGTACTTC
CSVETRQGPETQYF
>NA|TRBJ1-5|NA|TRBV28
TGTGCCAGCAATCCGGGCGGAAGGGGCAATCAGCCCCAGCATTTT
CASNPGGRGNQPQHF
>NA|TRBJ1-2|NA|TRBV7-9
TGTGCCAGCAGCCGGGACGGAGGCTGCACCTTC
CASSRDGGCTF
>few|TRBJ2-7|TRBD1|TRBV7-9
TGTGCCAGCGCGGCCGGGACAGGGAACGAGCAGTACTTC
CASAAGTGNEQYF
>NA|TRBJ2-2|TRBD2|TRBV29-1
TGCAGCGTTGAAGGTGCTAGCGGGAGCCCGGGGCCCGGGGAGCTGTTTTTT
CSVEGASGSPGPGELFF
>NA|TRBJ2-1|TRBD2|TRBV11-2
TGTGCCAGCAGCTTAGATACGGGACTAGGTAACAATGAGCAGTTCTTC
CASSLDTGLGNNEQFF
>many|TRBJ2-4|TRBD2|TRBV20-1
TGCAGTGCTAGACGGAGTAGCGGGGGGGTAATGGACATTCAGTACTTC
CSARRSSGGVMDIQYF
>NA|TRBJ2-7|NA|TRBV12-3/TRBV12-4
TGTGCCAGCAGAAGGACAGCAAGCGAGCAGTACTTC
CASRRTASEQYF